These T cell receptor beta chains were read from a single sample in a study of blood T cell repertoires in COVID-19. Profiled with immunoSEQ multiplex PCR; TCRdb holds only in-frame clones, not every one. The sample yields hundreds of thousands of clones, roughly 89% seen once. Sequences were obtained from peripheral blood. These receptors all come from a man younger than 35 with COVID-19, enrolled during active disease. CDR3s leave out the opening cysteine and the closing phenylalanine or tryptophan. Fields, in order: CDR3 protein, V gene, J gene.

ATLGGASYGYT	TRBV27	TRBJ1-2
ASSLGGSRWNSPLH	TRBV5-1	TRBJ1-6
ASSEITVRGRDEQY	TRBV2	TRBJ2-7
SVGGRANTGELF	TRBV29-1	TRBJ2-2
ASSPGQGAEGYT	TRBV3-1/TRBV3-2	TRBJ1-2
ASSSQIGTDGYT	TRBV7-2	TRBJ1-2
ASRGDRGLLNGELF	TRBV4-1	TRBJ2-2
ASSLAYWASYEQY	TRBV11-3	TRBJ2-7
ASSSLTLLAGLRYEQY	TRBV5-6	TRBJ2-7
ASSVAVGGELF	TRBV5-1	TRBJ2-2
ASSTRTGELF	TRBV7-3	TRBJ2-2
ASSLMTSWNEQF	TRBV5-1	TRBJ2-1
ASSSDRVETQY	TRBV6-5	TRBJ2-5
ASSVGPSGNNEQF	TRBV2	TRBJ2-1
ASSLGAGSTDTQY	TRBV5-4	TRBJ2-3
ASSTSGGETQY	TRBV5-4	TRBJ2-5
ASSLAHGGMHNEQF	TRBV5-1	TRBJ2-1
ASSLETSYRETQY	TRBV5-4	TRBJ2-5
ASTKRQGLNTEAF	TRBV6-5	TRBJ1-1
ASSLRGRPDEQY	TRBV5-1	TRBJ2-7
ASSLVLVQSGVRQF	TRBV5-1	TRBJ2-1
ASSRSGTGGGTDTQY	TRBV4-1	TRBJ2-3
ASSYGGGQPQH	TRBV6-5	TRBJ1-5
ASSFNGQGYEQY	TRBV28	TRBJ2-7
ASSLWRTGSAQH	TRBV5-6	TRBJ1-5
ASSFEAYNEQF	TRBV11-2	TRBJ2-1
ASSVTGTGQYGYT	TRBV7-2	TRBJ1-2
ATSRGQGGGSNQPQH	TRBV15	TRBJ1-5
ASSEALRGTGELF	TRBV2	TRBJ2-2
ATSRDRGNTGELF	TRBV15	TRBJ2-2
SFRAGYGYT	TRBV20-1	TRBJ1-2
ASSEGTATNYGYT	TRBV2	TRBJ1-2
ASSYQGVRGQETQY	TRBV7-8	TRBJ2-5
ASSEDSSVNFYNEQF	TRBV5-1	TRBJ2-1
ASSPQPRRAGSEAF	TRBV6-6	TRBJ1-1
ASSQPITSGRFEQF	TRBV4-1	TRBJ2-1
ASSQDRSGQGEGTQY	TRBV4-2	TRBJ2-5
ASSYGPHTGELF	TRBV6-5	TRBJ2-2
ASSEETTSKQPQH	TRBV2	TRBJ1-5
ASSPGTGEQY	TRBV18	TRBJ2-7
ASTRGEDGQPQH	TRBV2	TRBJ1-5
ATSDLSSYEQY	TRBV24-1	TRBJ2-7
ASSSRQGGEKLF	TRBV5-4	TRBJ1-4
ASSARERTYEQY	TRBV21-1	TRBJ2-7
ASSLHKGAGTEAF	TRBV19	TRBJ1-1
ASSQGRPGELF	TRBV3-1/TRBV3-2	TRBJ2-2
ASSRERDTEAF	TRBV10-1	TRBJ1-1
SVLSGTGGELF	TRBV29-1	TRBJ2-2
ASSQESTGEQF	TRBV14	TRBJ2-1
ASSRGVGTNEKLF	TRBV11-2	TRBJ1-4
ASSPLPPGLAGGNEQF	TRBV18	TRBJ2-1
ASSFAGQLNTEAF	TRBV28	TRBJ1-1
ASSVEGADGRGNEQF	TRBV9	TRBJ2-1
ASSLMTGGQETQY	TRBV6-5	TRBJ2-5
ASSLGGFYQPQH	TRBV7-2	TRBJ1-5